The clone carrying this TCR beta chain was detected only a few times. Its antigen remains unknown. cDNA libraries of TCR beta carried unique molecular identifiers. TCRdb analysed the PCR reads with MiXCR anew, one entry per CDR3 protein. The data hold more than 450,000 distinct CDR3 sequences, with around 40% observed a single time. The record originates from a study of post-analysis software for immune sequencing data. Regarding the study as a whole: Five TRBV segments, TRBV5-6, TRBV5-1 and TRBV20-1 among them, were found more frequent in patients than controls.

The CDR3 contains 17 residues. Trimming took 6 bases from V and 7 from J, leaving 25 bases between them. Material: blood. The V gene is TRBV12-3 or TRBV12-4, the J gene TRBJ2-1; weak D call: TRBD2 (6 bases). The clonotype was recovered from a girl between 10 and 17 years old with multiple sclerosis. In nucleotides, the CDR3 is TGTGCCAGCAGCCAACCCGCGGGGACGCCGAAAAGGAATGAGCAGTTCTTC. Its protein product is CASSQPAGTPKRNEQFF.